This is a list of T cell receptor beta chains from one sample in a study of Ad26.COV2.S vaccination and SARS-CoV-2 variants. Sequenced by immunoSEQ multiplex PCR; TCRdb stores in-frame clones only, minus some. In the table there are 350,000 to 450,000 clones, approximately 84% of which are singletons. The input for sequencing was peripheral blood, taken in a trial of Ad26.COV2.S vaccine versus placebo. The receptors were gathered from a person between 18 and 59 years old who received the Ad26.COV2.S COVID-19 vaccine or a placebo. Each CDR3 is given with its conserved first and last residue. The D gene is left open where the match is weak. Clone size appears in some rows only: once, few, many, or a class for an expanded clone.

d_call: -; v_call: TRBV24-1; clone_size: -; j_call: TRBJ1-2; cdr3_nt: TGTGCCACCCCTCTTTCCGGGTTCGGGCCCCATAAAGATGGCTACACCTTC; cdr3_aa: CATPLSGFGPHKDGYTF
d_call: -; v_call: TRBV12-5; clone_size: -; j_call: TRBJ2-5; cdr3_nt: TGTGCTAGTGGTTTGGAGGAAGAGACCCAGTACTTC; cdr3_aa: CASGLEEETQYF
d_call: -; v_call: TRBV5-1; clone_size: -; j_call: TRBJ1-1; cdr3_nt: TGCGCCAGCAGCTTGTCATACGGTTTTGCGGACACTGAAGCTTTCTTT; cdr3_aa: CASSLSYGFADTEAFF
d_call: -; v_call: TRBV12-3/TRBV12-4; clone_size: -; j_call: TRBJ1-4; cdr3_nt: TGTGCCAGCGGATCGGAAAAACTGTTTTTT; cdr3_aa: CASGSEKLFF
d_call: -; v_call: TRBV9; clone_size: -; j_call: TRBJ2-7; cdr3_nt: TGTGCCAGCAGCGTAGCAGTACACTCCTACGAGCAGTACTTC; cdr3_aa: CASSVAVHSYEQYF
d_call: -; v_call: TRBV28; clone_size: few; j_call: TRBJ1-6; cdr3_nt: TGTGCCAGCAGTTTGAATGGGGGAGTGGTACCACCCCTCCACTTT; cdr3_aa: CASSLNGGVVPPLHF
d_call: -; v_call: TRBV18; clone_size: -; j_call: TRBJ2-2; cdr3_nt: TGTGCCAGCTCACCTAGTGATATGGCCACCGGGGAGCTGTTTTTT; cdr3_aa: CASSPSDMATGELFF
d_call: -; v_call: TRBV28; clone_size: -; j_call: TRBJ1-2; cdr3_nt: TGTGCCAGCAGTCTACAGGGAATCAGGGGCAACTATGGCTACACCTTC; cdr3_aa: CASSLQGIRGNYGYTF
d_call: -; v_call: TRBV28; clone_size: -; j_call: TRBJ1-5; cdr3_nt: TGTGCCAGCAGTTCGACCTTTCCCCAGCCCCAGCATTTT; cdr3_aa: CASSSTFPQPQHF
d_call: -; v_call: TRBV28; clone_size: -; j_call: TRBJ2-5; cdr3_nt: TGTGCCAGACCTACCTCGCTGTCTCAAGAGACCCAGTACTTC; cdr3_aa: CARPTSLSQETQYF
d_call: TRBD1; v_call: TRBV10-2; clone_size: -; j_call: TRBJ1-2; cdr3_nt: TGCGCCAGCAGTCCGACAGGGTGGGAGGGCTACACCTTC; cdr3_aa: CASSPTGWEGYTF
d_call: -; v_call: TRBV7-2; clone_size: -; j_call: TRBJ2-7; cdr3_nt: TGTGCCAGCAGCTTTGGGGAGCGGCTCTACGAGCAGTACTTC; cdr3_aa: CASSFGERLYEQYF
d_call: -; v_call: TRBV5-4; clone_size: -; j_call: TRBJ2-3; cdr3_nt: TGTGCCAGCAGCTCCCCAGGGCGGGGCACAGATACGCAGTATTTT; cdr3_aa: CASSSPGRGTDTQYF
d_call: -; v_call: TRBV2; clone_size: few; j_call: TRBJ1-1; cdr3_nt: TGTGCCAGCAGCAGATACACTGAAGCTTTCTTT; cdr3_aa: CASSRYTEAFF
d_call: TRBD2; v_call: TRBV7-9; clone_size: -; j_call: TRBJ2-1; cdr3_nt: TGTGCCAGCAGCCCCTCCGGGGGGAGCTCCTACAATGAGCAGTTCTTC; cdr3_aa: CASSPSGGSSYNEQFF
d_call: -; v_call: TRBV7-2; clone_size: -; j_call: TRBJ2-5; cdr3_nt: TGTGCCAGCAGCCCACGACAGGTTTTCGGGACAGAGACCCAGTACTTC; cdr3_aa: CASSPRQVFGTETQYF
d_call: -; v_call: TRBV7-2; clone_size: -; j_call: TRBJ2-3; cdr3_nt: TGTGCCAGCAGCTCCCACGGGACAATCAGCACAGATACGCAGTATTTT; cdr3_aa: CASSSHGTISTDTQYF
d_call: -; v_call: TRBV28; clone_size: -; j_call: TRBJ1-1; cdr3_nt: TGTGCCAGCAGGTCGGACGGGGGGAACACTGAAGCTTTCTTT; cdr3_aa: CASRSDGGNTEAFF
d_call: -; v_call: TRBV5-8; clone_size: -; j_call: TRBJ1-4; cdr3_nt: TGTGCCAGCAGCTTGGTTAATCATGCAACTAATGAAAAACTGTTTTTT; cdr3_aa: CASSLVNHATNEKLFF
d_call: -; v_call: TRBV2; clone_size: -; j_call: TRBJ2-6; cdr3_nt: TGTGCCAGCAGACTTACAGGGACTGGGGCCAACGTCCTGACTTTC; cdr3_aa: CASRLTGTGANVLTF
d_call: TRBD1; v_call: TRBV10-3; clone_size: -; j_call: TRBJ1-1; cdr3_nt: TGTGCCATCAGTGAAATCGTGGGACAGGGGGCAGGGGACACTGAAGCTTTCTTT; cdr3_aa: CAISEIVGQGAGDTEAFF
d_call: -; v_call: TRBV4-3; clone_size: -; j_call: TRBJ1-2; cdr3_nt: TGCGCCAGCAGCCAAGACATTAGCTATGGCTACACCTTC; cdr3_aa: CASSQDISYGYTF
d_call: TRBD1; v_call: TRBV5-1; clone_size: -; j_call: TRBJ2-5; cdr3_nt: TGCGCCAGCAGCTTGGGCGGACAGGGGTTCCGAGAGACCCAGTACTTC; cdr3_aa: CASSLGGQGFRETQYF
d_call: -; v_call: TRBV18; clone_size: -; j_call: TRBJ1-1; cdr3_nt: TGTGCCAGCTCACCACGTCAGACAGCGAACACTGAAGCTTTCTTT; cdr3_aa: CASSPRQTANTEAFF